This is a list of T cell receptor beta chains from one sample in a study of blood T cell repertoires in COVID-19. Profiled with immunoSEQ multiplex PCR; TCRdb holds only in-frame clones, not every one. The sample lists some 150,000 clones, 87% occurring once. The material sequenced was peripheral blood. The source of these receptors is a man aged 45-65 years with active COVID-19. Each CDR3 is given with its conserved first and last residue. A D gene is named only where the DNA matches it firmly. Clone size, where shown, is once, few, many, or a class for clones that have expanded.

j_call d_call clone_size v_call cdr3_aa cdr3_nt
TRBJ1-1 - - TRBV2 CASRDGGGGNTEAFF TGTGCCAGCAGGGACGGTGGGGGAGGGAACACTGAAGCTTTCTTT
TRBJ1-2 - once TRBV10-1 CARQTEVYGYTF TGCGCCAGACAGACGGAAGTCTATGGCTACACCTTC
TRBJ1-3 - - TRBV5-1 CASSLGNRAGNTIYF TGCGCCAGCAGCTTAGGGAACAGGGCTGGAAACACCATATATTTT
TRBJ1-2 TRBD1 once TRBV5-1 CASSLDVTGTEGYTF TGCGCCAGCAGCTTGGATGTGACAGGGACAGAAGGCTACACCTTC
TRBJ1-2 TRBD1 - TRBV19 CASKGQGRYGYTF TGTGCCAGTAAAGGACAGGGCAGATATGGCTACACCTTC
TRBJ2-1 - - TRBV7-9 CASSPPLGGRLHLDEQFF TGTGCCAGCAGCCCTCCCCTGGGGGGAAGGCTACATCTCGATGAGCAGTTCTTC
TRBJ2-1 - - TRBV5-5 CASSFGGSSYNEQFF TGTGCCAGCAGCTTTGGCGGAAGCTCCTACAATGAGCAGTTCTTC
TRBJ1-1 TRBD1 once TRBV7-2 CASSLWTGGNTEAFF TGTGCCAGCAGCCTCTGGACAGGGGGGAACACTGAAGCTTTCTTT
TRBJ1-2 TRBD1 once TRBV30 CAWSVTGGGYGYTF TGTGCCTGGAGTGTAACAGGGGGAGGCTATGGCTACACCTTC
TRBJ1-1 TRBD1 - TRBV3-1/TRBV3-2 CASSPRTGQNTEAFF TGTGCCAGCAGCCCTAGGACAGGGCAGAACACTGAAGCTTTCTTT
TRBJ1-1 - - TRBV2 CASSRSGTEAFF TGTGCCAGCAGCCGATCGGGCACTGAAGCTTTCTTT
TRBJ2-7 TRBD1 - TRBV5-1 CASSLEGQGIEQYF TGCGCCAGCAGCTTGGAGGGACAGGGCATCGAGCAGTACTTC
TRBJ1-4 - - TRBV19 CASSIDVGGSTPSNEKLFF TGTGCCAGTAGTATCGATGTTGGGGGGTCAACGCCCAGTAATGAAAAACTGTTTTTT
TRBJ2-1 TRBD2 - TRBV5-6 CASSDGLGRAGGRNEQFF TGTGCCAGCAGCGATGGGCTTGGGCGAGCGGGGGGGCGGAATGAGCAGTTCTTC
TRBJ1-1 - - TRBV7-2 CASSLRRGQNTEAFF TGTGCCAGCAGCTTAAGGCGGGGGCAAAACACTGAAGCTTTCTTT
TRBJ2-3 TRBD2 once TRBV2 CASLSGGAGGDTQYF TGTGCCAGCCTTAGCGGGGGGGCAGGGGGAGATACGCAGTATTTT
TRBJ1-6 - few TRBV7-2 CASGPGAYNSPLHF TGTGCCAGCGGCCCAGGGGCCTATAATTCACCCCTCCACTTT
TRBJ2-1 TRBD1 - TRBV28 CASSLTGDEQFF TGTGCCAGCAGTTTAACAGGGGATGAGCAGTTCTTC
TRBJ2-7 TRBD1 - TRBV3-1/TRBV3-2 CASSYRGAGQYEQYF TGTGCCAGCAGCTACAGGGGGGCGGGGCAATACGAGCAGTACTTC
TRBJ2-3 - once TRBV20-1 CSASLADTQYF TGCAGTGCTAGTCTAGCGGATACGCAGTATTTT
TRBJ2-5 - - TRBV11-2 CASSLAGRVPQETQYF TGTGCCAGCAGCTTAGCTGGCAGGGTCCCCCAAGAGACCCAGTACTTC
TRBJ1-5 - - TRBV19 CASSRQSVSNQPQHF TGTGCCAGTAGTCGACAGAGTGTGAGCAATCAGCCCCAGCATTTT
TRBJ2-1 TRBD2 - TRBV5-1 CASSGGLAKSFNEQFF TGCGCCAGCAGCGGGGGACTAGCGAAAAGCTTCAATGAGCAGTTCTTC
TRBJ1-6 - - TRBV4-2 CASSQVGRGDGNSPLHF TGTGCCAGCAGCCAAGTAGGCAGGGGCGATGGTAATTCACCCCTCCACTTT
TRBJ2-2 - - TRBV6-5 CASRRTTTGTGELFF TGTGCCAGCAGAAGAACGACCACAGGGACCGGGGAGCTGTTTTTT
TRBJ1-2 TRBD1 - TRBV7-9 CASSFNRGDGYTF TGTGCCAGCAGCTTTAACAGGGGCGATGGCTACACCTTC
TRBJ1-1 - - TRBV27 CASQRTNSLNTEAFF TGTGCCAGCCAAAGGACAAATTCATTGAACACTGAAGCTTTCTTT
TRBJ1-5 - few TRBV6-1 CASSEGQAGNQPQHF TGTGCCAGCAGTGAAGGTCAGGCTGGCAATCAGCCCCAGCATTTT
TRBJ2-3 - - TRBV19 CASSMTRGGGLDTQYF TGTGCCAGTAGTATGACTCGAGGGGGGGGTCTGGATACGCAGTATTTT
TRBJ1-1 TRBD1 - TRBV5-1 CASSWGDRNTEAFF TGCGCCAGCAGCTGGGGGGACAGGAACACTGAAGCTTTCTTT
TRBJ2-4 TRBD1 - TRBV19 CASSTTGTGSIIQYF TGTGCCAGTAGTACGACCGGGACAGGGAGTATCATTCAGTACTTC